One sample yielded the 6 T cell receptor beta chains listed below, sequenced in a study of metastatic and nonmetastatic thyroid tumors. TCRdb reassembled clones from the PCR reads with MiXCR. This sample has tens of thousands of clones, with about 18% found just once. No treatment had been given to any patient before thyroid surgery. Sequences were obtained from blood. These receptors all stem from a male donor with papillary thyroid cancer or a benign thyroid nodule (not recorded which). Some clones in this sample may be carry-over from other donors' samples.

This clone turned up a few times. Likely a read error: the CDR3 ends without its conserved phenylalanine or tryptophan. The V and J genes are TRBV12-3 or TRBV12-4 and TRBJ2-2; D is unresolved. The CDR3 has 11 residues. CDR3 sequence reads: CASRITAELFS. The DNA for the CDR3 is TGTGCCAGCAGAATCACCGCGGAGCTGTTTTCT.

Comments on this clone: One end of the junction does not line up with germline, which may come from a read error. This chain links TRBV7-7 with TRBJ2-1; the match to TRBD2 covers 12 bases. The germline V gene has CDR1 SSHAT and CDR2 FNYEAQ (reference sequence). The CDR3 has 15 residues. This CDR3 is CASSPTSGSVDEQFF. The DNA for the CDR3 is TGTGCTAGCAGCCCGACTAGCGGGAGTGTCGATGAGCAGTTCTTC.

This clone was seen repeatedly, ten times or more. V gene TRBV5-1 combines with J gene TRBJ2-5; the D is unclear. CDR1 and CDR2 (germline): SGHRS, YFSETQ. The V gene lost 0 bases and the J gene lost 2 bases, with 11 bases spanning the gap. This CDR3 has 15 amino acids. The CDR3 sequence is CASSLGSGFQETQYF. In DNA, the CDR3 is TGCGCCAGCAGCTTGGGGTCCGGGTTTCAAGAGACCCAGTACTTC.

The sample holds many counts of this clone. The chain couples TRBV24-1 to TRBJ2-3; D is possibly TRBD1 (6 bases). Between the trimmed V and J ends, which lost 3 bases and 9 bases, there was a span of 12 bases. The CDR3 consists of 13 residues. CDR1 KGHDR and CDR2 SFDVKD come from the germline V gene. CDR3 sequence (DNA): TGTGCCACCAGTGATGCCACAGGGTGGACGCAGTATTTT. Amino acids: CATSDATGWTQYF.

The CDR3, as DNA: TGTGCCAGCATGGCGGGACAGGGCTGGATGGGGAACACTGAAGCTTTCTTT. Its translation is CASMAGQGWMGNTEAFF. The rearrangement uses TRBV11-1 and TRBJ1-1; 9 bases map to TRBD1. The CDR3 runs to 17 residues. The germline V gene encodes CDR1 SGHAT and CDR2 FQDESV (reference sequence). Germline trimming cut 7 bases from V and 1 base from J; bases unmatched to any gene: 13.

There are many counts of this clone. The rearrangement uses TRBV12-3 or TRBV12-4 and TRBJ2-1; 8 bases map to TRBD1. The length of the CDR3 is 15 residues. Losses at the gene ends were 1 base for V and 6 bases for J; bases not matched to a gene: 5. Here the CDR3 reads CASSLEWTGSNEQFF. The CDR3, as DNA: TGTGCCAGCAGTTTAGAATGGACAGGGAGCAATGAGCAGTTCTTC.